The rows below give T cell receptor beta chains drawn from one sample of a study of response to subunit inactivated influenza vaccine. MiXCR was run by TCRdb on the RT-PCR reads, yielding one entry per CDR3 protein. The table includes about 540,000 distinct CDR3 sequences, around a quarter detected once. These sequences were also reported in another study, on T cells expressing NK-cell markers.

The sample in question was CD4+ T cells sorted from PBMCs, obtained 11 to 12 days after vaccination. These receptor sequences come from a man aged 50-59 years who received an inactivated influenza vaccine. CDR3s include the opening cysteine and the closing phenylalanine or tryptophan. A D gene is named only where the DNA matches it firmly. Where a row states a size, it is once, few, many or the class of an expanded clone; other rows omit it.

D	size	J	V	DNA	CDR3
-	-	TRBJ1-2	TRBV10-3	TGTGCCATCAGTGGACGGACGGACTATGGCTACACCTTC	CAISGRTDYGYTF
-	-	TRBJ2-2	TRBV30	TGTGCCTGGAGTGGATGGAAGGGCGGGGAGCTGTTTTTT	CAWSGWKGGELFF
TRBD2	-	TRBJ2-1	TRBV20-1	TGCAGTGCTAGACTAGCGGGGCGTCCGTACAATGAGCAGTTCTTC	CSARLAGRPYNEQFF
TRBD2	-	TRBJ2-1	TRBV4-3	TGCGCCAGCAGCCAAGAAACTAGCGGGGGAGTAAATGAGCAGTTCTTC	CASSQETSGGVNEQFF
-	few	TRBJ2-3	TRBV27	TGTGCCAGCAGTCCCACGGGGCTCCCGACAGATACGCAGTATTTT	CASSPTGLPTDTQYF
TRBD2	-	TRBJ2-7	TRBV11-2	TGTGCCAGCAGCAAGGCCGGGACTAGCGGCTCCTACGAGCAGTACTTC	CASSKAGTSGSYEQYF
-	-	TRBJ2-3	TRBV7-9	TGTGGCAGCAGCCTAGAGACGCAGTATTTT	CGSSLETQYF
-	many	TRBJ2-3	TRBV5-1	TGCGCCAGCAGGGACTCGTACACAGATACGCAGTATTTT	CASRDSYTDTQYF
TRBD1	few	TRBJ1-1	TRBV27	TGTGCCAGCAGTCCTCAGACAGGGGTGGGCGCTGAAGCTTTCTTT	CASSPQTGVGAEAFF
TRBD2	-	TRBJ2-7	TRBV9	TGTGCCAGCAGCGTAGGTACTAGCGGGACCTACGAGCAGTACTTC	CASSVGTSGTYEQYF
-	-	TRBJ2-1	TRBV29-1	TGCAGCGTTCTGCCCTCCTACAATGAGCAGTTCTTC	CSVLPSYNEQFF
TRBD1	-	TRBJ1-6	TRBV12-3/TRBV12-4	TGTGCCAGCACCCTGGACAGGGGTGGTTCACCCCTCCACTTT	CASTLDRGGSPLHF
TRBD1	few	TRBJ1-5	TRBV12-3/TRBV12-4	TGTGCCAGCAGTTTCGCAGGGGGTGCGGATCAGCCCCAGCATTTT	CASSFAGGADQPQHF
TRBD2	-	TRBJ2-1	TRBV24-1	TGTGCCACCAGCCCAGCGGGAGTACGCAATGAGCAGTTCTTC	CATSPAGVRNEQFF
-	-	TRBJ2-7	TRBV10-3	TGTGCCATCAGTGAAGGGGGGATCGGGTACGAGCAGTACTTC	CAISEGGIGYEQYF
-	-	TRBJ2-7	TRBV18	TGTGCCAGCTCACCAGGGGCGGACAGACGGTACTACGAGCAGTACTTC	CASSPGADRRYYEQYF
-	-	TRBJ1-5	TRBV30	TGTGCCTGGAGTGTACTAGAGGGACAGCCCCAGCATTTT	CAWSVLEGQPQHF
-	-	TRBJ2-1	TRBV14	TGTGCCAGCAGCAAAAGGGCCCCCCTCTCCTACAATGAGCAGTTCTTC	CASSKRAPLSYNEQFF
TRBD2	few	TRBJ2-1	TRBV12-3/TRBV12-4	TGTGCCAGCAACCAACCGGGGGGCAATGAGCAGTTCTTC	CASNQPGGNEQFF
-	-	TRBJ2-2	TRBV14	TGTGCCAGCAGCCATGGCTGGACCTCCAACACCGGGGAGCTGTTTTTT	CASSHGWTSNTGELFF
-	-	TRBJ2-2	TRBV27	TGTGCCAGCGAAGGATCCACCGGGGAGCTGTTTTTT	CASEGSTGELFF
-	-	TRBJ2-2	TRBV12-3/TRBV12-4	TGTGCCAGCACCCCCAGTGGGGCGAACACCGGGGAGCTGTTTTTT	CASTPSGANTGELFF
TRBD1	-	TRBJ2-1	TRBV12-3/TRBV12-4	TGTGCCAGCAGCTTTCACGGGACAGGCAATATCAATGAGCAGTTCTTC	CASSFHGTGNINEQFF
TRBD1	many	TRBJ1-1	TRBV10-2	TGCGCCAGTACAGGGGTAGGAGCTGAAGCTTTCTTT	CASTGVGAEAFF
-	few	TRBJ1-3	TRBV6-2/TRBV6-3	TGTGCCACCAGGTCTGGGACTCTAAGCTCTGGAAACACCATATATTTT	CATRSGTLSSGNTIYF
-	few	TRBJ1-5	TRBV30	TGTGCCTGGAGTCCCGGCCTTAGCAATCAGCCCCAGCATTTT	CAWSPGLSNQPQHF
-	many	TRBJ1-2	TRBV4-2	TGTGCCAGCAGCCAGTTTGACGGAGATAACTATGGCTACACCTTC	CASSQFDGDNYGYTF
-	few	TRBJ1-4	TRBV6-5	TGTGCCAGCAGTTACTCCATACAGAATGAAAAACTGTTTTTT	CASSYSIQNEKLFF
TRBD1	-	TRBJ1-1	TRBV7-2	TGTGCCAGCAGCTCCATAACAGGGGGCGCGAACACTGAAGCTTTCTTT	CASSSITGGANTEAFF
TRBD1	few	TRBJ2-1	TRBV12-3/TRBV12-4	TGTGCCAGCACCACCGGGACAGGACCCTACAATGAGCAGTTCTTC	CASTTGTGPYNEQFF
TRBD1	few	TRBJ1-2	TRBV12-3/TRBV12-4	TGTGCCAGCAGTTCTCGGACAGGGGGTGCCTATGGCTACACCTTC	CASSSRTGGAYGYTF
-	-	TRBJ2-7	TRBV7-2	TGTGCCAGCGTTACCGGGACCTGGAGCTCCTACGAGCAGTACTTC	CASVTGTWSSYEQYF
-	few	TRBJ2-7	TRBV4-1	TGCGCCAGCAGCCAAGTCAGGGTGGACAGCTCCTACGAGCAGTACTTC	CASSQVRVDSSYEQYF
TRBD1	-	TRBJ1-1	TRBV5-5	TGTGCCAGCAGCTTCTCGGGACAGGGGACTGAAGCTTTCTTT	CASSFSGQGTEAFF
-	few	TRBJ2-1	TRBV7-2	TGTGCCAGCAGCCTACAGGGCCTGAGGTACAATGAGCAGTTCTTC	CASSLQGLRYNEQFF
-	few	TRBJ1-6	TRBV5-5	TGTGCCAGCAGCCCAGAAGGGGGGCCCTGGGTAAATTCACCCCTCCACTTT	CASSPEGGPWVNSPLHF
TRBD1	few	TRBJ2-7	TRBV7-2	TGTGCCAGCAGCTCAAGGACAGGGGAGATCCACGAGCAGTACTTC	CASSSRTGEIHEQYF
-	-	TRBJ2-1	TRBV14	TGTGCCAGCAGGGGGGCTTCCAATGAGCAGTTCTTC	CASRGASNEQFF
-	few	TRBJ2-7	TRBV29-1	TGCAGCGTCACAGGGTTCAGGTACGAGCAGTACTTC	CSVTGFRYEQYF